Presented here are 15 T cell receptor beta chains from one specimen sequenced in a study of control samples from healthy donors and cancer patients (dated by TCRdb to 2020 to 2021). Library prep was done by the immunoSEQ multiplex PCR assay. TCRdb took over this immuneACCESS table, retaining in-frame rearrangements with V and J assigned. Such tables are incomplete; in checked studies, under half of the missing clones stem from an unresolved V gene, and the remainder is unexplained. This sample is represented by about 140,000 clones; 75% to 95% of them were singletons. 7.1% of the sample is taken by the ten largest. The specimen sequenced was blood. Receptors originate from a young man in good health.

CDR3 nucleotide sequence: TGTGCCAGCACCTCCAGGCACGACGCGGATGAGCAGTTCTTC. It encodes CASTSRHDADEQFF. The V and J genes are TRBV11-2 and TRBJ2-1; D gene ambiguous. The germline gives CDR1 SGHAT, CDR2 FQNNGV. This CDR3 contains 14 residues. Between the trimmed V and J ends, which lost 7 bases and 8 bases, there was a span of 18 bases.

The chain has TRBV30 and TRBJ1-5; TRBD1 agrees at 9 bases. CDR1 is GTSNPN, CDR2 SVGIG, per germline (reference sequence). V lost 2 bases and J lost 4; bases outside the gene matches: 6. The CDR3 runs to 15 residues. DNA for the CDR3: TGTGCCTGGAGTCACACCGGGACAGGGAATCAGCCCCAGCATTTT. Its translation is CAWSHTGTGNQPQHF.

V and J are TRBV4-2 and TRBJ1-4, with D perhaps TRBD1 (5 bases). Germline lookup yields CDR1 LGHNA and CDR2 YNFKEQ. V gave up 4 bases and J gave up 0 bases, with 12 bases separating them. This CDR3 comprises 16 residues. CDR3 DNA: TGTGCCAGCAGCCCCCCACAGGTTGCAACTAATGAAAAACTGTTTTTT. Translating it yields CASSPPQVATNEKLFF.

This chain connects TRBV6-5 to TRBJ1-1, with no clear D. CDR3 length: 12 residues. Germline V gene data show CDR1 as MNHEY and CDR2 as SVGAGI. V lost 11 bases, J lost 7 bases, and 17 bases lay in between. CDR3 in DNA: TGTGCCGCCTGGAGGTGGCCGGATGAAGCTTTCTTT. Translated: CAAWRWPDEAFF.

The CDR3 spells CASSLDSNSPLHF. Here the CDR3 DNA reads TGTGCCAGCAGCTTGGATTCAAATTCACCCCTCCACTTT. The chain carries TRBV5-4 and TRBJ1-6, with D uncertain. The CDR3 runs 13 residues. V was pared by 0 bases and J by 7 bases, with 5 bases between. Germline-derived CDR1 and CDR2 are SGHNT and YYREEE (reference sequence).

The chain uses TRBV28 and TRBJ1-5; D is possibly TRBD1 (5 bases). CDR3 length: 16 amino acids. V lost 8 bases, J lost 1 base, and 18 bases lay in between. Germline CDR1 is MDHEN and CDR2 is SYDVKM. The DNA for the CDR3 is TGTGCCAGCGGCGAACCCAGGGTAGTGAGCAATCAGCCCCAGCATTTT. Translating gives CASGEPRVVSNQPQHF.

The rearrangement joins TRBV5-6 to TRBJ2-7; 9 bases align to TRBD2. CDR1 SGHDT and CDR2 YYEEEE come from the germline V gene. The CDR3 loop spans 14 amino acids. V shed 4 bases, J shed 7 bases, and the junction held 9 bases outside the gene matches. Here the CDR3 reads CASSPGAGGREQYF. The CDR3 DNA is TGTGCCAGCAGCCCCGGGGCGGGGGGGCGAGAGCAGTACTTC.

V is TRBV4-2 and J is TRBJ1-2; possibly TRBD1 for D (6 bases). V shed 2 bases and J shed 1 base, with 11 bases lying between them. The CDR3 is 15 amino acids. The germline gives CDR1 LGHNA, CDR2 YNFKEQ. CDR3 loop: CASSQFWTVNYGYTF. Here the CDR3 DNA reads TGTGCCAGCAGCCAATTCTGGACAGTTAACTATGGCTACACCTTC.

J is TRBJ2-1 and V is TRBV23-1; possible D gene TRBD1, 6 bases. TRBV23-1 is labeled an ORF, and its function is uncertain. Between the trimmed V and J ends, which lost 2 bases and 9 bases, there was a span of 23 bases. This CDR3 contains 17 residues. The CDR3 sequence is CASSQPGATGVNGEQFF. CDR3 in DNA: TGCGCCAGCAGTCAACCCGGGGCGACAGGTGTAAATGGTGAGCAGTTCTTC.

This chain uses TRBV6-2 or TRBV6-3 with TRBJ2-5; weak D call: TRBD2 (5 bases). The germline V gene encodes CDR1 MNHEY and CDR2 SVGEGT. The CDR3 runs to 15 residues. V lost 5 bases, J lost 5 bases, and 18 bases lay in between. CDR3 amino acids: CASSPDWARWETQYF. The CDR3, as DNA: TGTGCCAGCAGTCCGGACTGGGCCAGATGGGAGACCCAGTACTTC.

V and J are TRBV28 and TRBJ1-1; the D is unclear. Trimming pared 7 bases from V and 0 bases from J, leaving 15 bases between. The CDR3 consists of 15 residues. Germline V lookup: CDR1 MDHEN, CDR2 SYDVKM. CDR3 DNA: TGTGCCAGCATCCCCCCCCGTGAAATGAACACTGAAGCTTTCTTT. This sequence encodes CASIPPREMNTEAFF. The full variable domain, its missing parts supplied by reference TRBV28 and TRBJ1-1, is DVKVTQSSRYLVKRTGEKVFLECVQDMDHENMFWYRQDPGLGLRLIYFSYDVKMKEKGDIPEGYSVSREKKERFSLILESASTNQTSMYLCASIPPREMNTEAFFGQGTRLTVV.

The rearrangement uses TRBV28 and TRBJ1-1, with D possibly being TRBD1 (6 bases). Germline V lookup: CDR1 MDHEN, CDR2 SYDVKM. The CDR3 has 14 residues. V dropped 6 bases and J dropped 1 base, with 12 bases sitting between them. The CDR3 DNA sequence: TGTGCCAGCAGGGTGGGGGGCGCGAACACTGAAGCTTTCTTT. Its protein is CASRVGGANTEAFF. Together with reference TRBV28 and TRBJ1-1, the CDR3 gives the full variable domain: DVKVTQSSRYLVKRTGEKVFLECVQDMDHENMFWYRQDPGLGLRLIYFSYDVKMKEKGDIPEGYSVSREKKERFSLILESASTNQTSMYLCASRVGGANTEAFFGQGTRLTVV.

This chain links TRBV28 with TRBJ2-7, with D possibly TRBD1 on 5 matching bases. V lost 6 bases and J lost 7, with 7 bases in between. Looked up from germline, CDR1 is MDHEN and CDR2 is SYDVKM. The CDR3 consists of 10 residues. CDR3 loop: CASSRVEQYF. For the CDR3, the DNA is TGTGCCAGCAGCAGGGTGGAGCAGTACTTC.

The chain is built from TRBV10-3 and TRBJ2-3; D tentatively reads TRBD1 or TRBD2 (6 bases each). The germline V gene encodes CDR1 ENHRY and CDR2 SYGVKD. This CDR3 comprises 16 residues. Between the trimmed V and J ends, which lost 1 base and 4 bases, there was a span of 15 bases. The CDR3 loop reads CAISEFEGGGADTQYF. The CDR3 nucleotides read TGTGCCATCAGTGAGTTCGAGGGGGGAGGCGCAGATACGCAGTATTTT.

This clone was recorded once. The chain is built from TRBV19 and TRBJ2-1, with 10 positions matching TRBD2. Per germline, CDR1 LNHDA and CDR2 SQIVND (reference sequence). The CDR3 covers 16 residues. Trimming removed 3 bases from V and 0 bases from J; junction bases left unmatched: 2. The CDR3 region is CASSILAGASYNEQFF. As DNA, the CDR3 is TGTGCCAGTAGTATCCTAGCGGGGGCCTCCTACAATGAGCAGTTCTTC.